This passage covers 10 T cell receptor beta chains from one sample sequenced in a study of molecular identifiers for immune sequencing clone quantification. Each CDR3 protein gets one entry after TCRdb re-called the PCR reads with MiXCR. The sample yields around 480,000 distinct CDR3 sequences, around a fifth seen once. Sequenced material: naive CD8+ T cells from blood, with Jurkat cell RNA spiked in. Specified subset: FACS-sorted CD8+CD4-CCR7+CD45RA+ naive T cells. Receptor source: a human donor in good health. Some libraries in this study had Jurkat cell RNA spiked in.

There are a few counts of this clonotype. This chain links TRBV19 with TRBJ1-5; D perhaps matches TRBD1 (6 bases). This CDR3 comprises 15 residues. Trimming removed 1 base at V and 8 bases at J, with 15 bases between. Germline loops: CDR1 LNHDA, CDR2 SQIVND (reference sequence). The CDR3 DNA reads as TGTGCCAGTAGTATAGTCTCTTTGGACAGCAAGCCCCAGCATTTT. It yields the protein CASSIVSLDSKPQHF.

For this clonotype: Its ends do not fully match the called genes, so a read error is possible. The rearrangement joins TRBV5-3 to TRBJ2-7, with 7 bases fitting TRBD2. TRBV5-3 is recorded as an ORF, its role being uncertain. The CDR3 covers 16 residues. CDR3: CASSYIRAGVPSQQYF. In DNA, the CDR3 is TGTGCCAGCAGCTACATTAGGGCGGGGGTACCTAGTCAGCAGTACTTC.

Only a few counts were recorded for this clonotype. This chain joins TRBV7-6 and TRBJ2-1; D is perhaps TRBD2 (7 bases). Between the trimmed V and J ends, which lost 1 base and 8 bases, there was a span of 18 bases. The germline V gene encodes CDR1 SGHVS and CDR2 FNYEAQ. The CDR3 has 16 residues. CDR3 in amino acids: CASSLVPEGGLDEQFF. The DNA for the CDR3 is TGTGCCAGCAGCTTAGTCCCTGAGGGGGGGTTGGATGAGCAGTTCTTC.

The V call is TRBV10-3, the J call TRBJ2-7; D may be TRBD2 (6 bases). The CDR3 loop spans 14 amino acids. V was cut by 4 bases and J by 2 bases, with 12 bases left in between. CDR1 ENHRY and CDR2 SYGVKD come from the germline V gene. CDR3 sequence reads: CAISVGDLTYEQYF. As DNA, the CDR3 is TGTGCCATCAGTGTGGGGGACTTAACCTACGAGCAGTACTTC.

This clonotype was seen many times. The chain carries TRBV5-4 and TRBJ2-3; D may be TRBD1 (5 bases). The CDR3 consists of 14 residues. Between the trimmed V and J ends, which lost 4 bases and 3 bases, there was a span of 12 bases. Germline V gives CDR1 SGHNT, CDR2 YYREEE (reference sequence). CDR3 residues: CASSPVDSTDTQYF. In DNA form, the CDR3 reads TGTGCCAGCAGCCCAGTCGACAGTACAGATACGCAGTATTTT.

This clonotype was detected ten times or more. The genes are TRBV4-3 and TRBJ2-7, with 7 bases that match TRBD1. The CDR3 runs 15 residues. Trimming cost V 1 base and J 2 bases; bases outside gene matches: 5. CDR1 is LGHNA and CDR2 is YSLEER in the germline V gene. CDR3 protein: CASSQGRGLAYEQYF. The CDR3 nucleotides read TGCGCCAGCAGCCAAGGAAGGGGGCTAGCCTACGAGCAGTACTTC.

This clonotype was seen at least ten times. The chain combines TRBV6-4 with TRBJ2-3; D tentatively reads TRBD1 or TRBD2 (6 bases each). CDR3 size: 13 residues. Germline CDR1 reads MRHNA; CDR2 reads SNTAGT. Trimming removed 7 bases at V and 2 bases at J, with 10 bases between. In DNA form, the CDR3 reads TGTGCCAGCACAGGGGACTTCACAGATACGCAGTATTTT. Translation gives CASTGDFTDTQYF.

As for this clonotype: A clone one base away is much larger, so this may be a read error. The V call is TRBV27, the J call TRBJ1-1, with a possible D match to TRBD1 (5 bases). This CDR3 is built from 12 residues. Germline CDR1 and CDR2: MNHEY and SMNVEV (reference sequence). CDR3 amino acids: CASGRGNTKAFF. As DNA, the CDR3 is TGTGCCAGCGGAAGGGGCAACACTAAAGCTTTCTTT.

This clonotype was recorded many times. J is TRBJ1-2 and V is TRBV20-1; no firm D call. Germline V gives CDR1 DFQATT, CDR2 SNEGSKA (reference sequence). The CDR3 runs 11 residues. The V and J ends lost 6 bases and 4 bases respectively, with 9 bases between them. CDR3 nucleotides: TGCAGTGCCCGGACCAGCTATGGCTACACCTTC. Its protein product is CSARTSYGYTF.

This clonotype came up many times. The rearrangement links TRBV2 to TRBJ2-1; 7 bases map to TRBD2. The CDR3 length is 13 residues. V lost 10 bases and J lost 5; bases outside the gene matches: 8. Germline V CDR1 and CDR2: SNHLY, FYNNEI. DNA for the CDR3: TGTGCCATGCATAGCGGGCAGAACAATGAGCAGTTCTTC. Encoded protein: CAMHSGQNNEQFF.